These T cell receptor beta chains were read from a single sample in a study of shared T cell receptors in the human thymus. Sequencing was performed with immunoSEQ multiplex PCR; in TCRdb, only in-frame clones are kept and a portion is missing. The table has roughly 710,000 clones, around 85% seen once. In addition, the sample was reused for a study of human thymus T cells.

Sequencing was carried out using thymocytes. The receptors stem from a girl under three years old with a congenital heart defect. Both conserved end residues are part of each CDR3. D genes are given only for firm matches. Some rows have no size entry. The others give once, few or many, or a class for an expanded clone.

j_call clone_size d_call v_call cdr3_aa cdr3_nt
TRBJ2-3 few TRBD2 TRBV4-1 CASSQTLRGGTDTQYF TGCGCCAGCAGCCAAACTTTGCGGGGGGGCACAGATACGCAGTATTTT
TRBJ1-5 - - TRBV6-1 CASSEAGGVNQPQHF TGTGCCAGCAGTGAGGCGGGGGGCGTCAATCAGCCCCAGCATTTT
TRBJ2-7 - TRBD1 TRBV5-5 CASSQGQAPYEQYF TGTGCCAGCAGCCAGGGACAGGCTCCCTACGAGCAGTACTTC
TRBJ2-7 - - TRBV18 CASSPTGTQGSYEQYF TGTGCCAGCTCACCCACCGGGACACAGGGCTCCTACGAGCAGTACTTC
TRBJ2-7 - - TRBV27 CASSYSSTYEQYF TGTGCCAGCAGTTACTCGTCGACATACGAGCAGTACTTC
TRBJ2-3 - - TRBV9 CASGGAPSTTDTQYF TGTGCCAGCGGGGGGGCCCCCTCGACCACAGATACGCAGTATTTT
TRBJ2-1 - TRBD2 TRBV7-9 CASSLGLAGGPHSYNEQFF TGTGCCAGCAGCTTAGGACTGGCGGGGGGGCCTCACTCCTACAATGAGCAGTTCTTC
TRBJ2-6 - TRBD2 TRBV9 CASSPSGGNGANVLTF TGTGCCAGCAGCCCTAGCGGGGGGAACGGGGCCAACGTCCTGACTTTC
TRBJ1-2 - TRBD1 TRBV25-1 CASSSDRGRIYGYTF TGTGCCAGCAGTAGCGACAGGGGGCGCATCTATGGCTACACCTTC
TRBJ2-7 - TRBD1 TRBV29-1 CSVGSRTGKAYEQYF TGCAGCGTTGGATCCCGGACAGGGAAAGCCTACGAGCAGTACTTC
TRBJ1-5 - - TRBV7-6 CASSPDGGHQPQHF TGTGCCAGCAGCCCGGACGGAGGCCATCAGCCCCAGCATTTT
TRBJ2-7 - - TRBV2 CASSDVTPPAYEQYF TGTGCCAGCAGTGATGTAACACCTCCTGCCTACGAGCAGTACTTC
TRBJ2-1 - TRBD2 TRBV12-5 CASDPLGGGVGNEQFF TGTGCTAGTGACCCCCTCGGGGGGGGTGTGGGAAATGAGCAGTTCTTC
TRBJ1-6 - - TRBV27 CASRSQGLPNSPLHF TGTGCCAGCAGGTCTCAGGGGCTGCCGAATTCACCCCTCCACTTT
TRBJ2-7 once - TRBV15 CATSRGPTHEQYF TGTGCCACCAGCAGGGGCCCGACGCACGAGCAGTACTTC
TRBJ1-6 - - TRBV28 CASSLLRVGTCSPLHF TGTGCCAGCAGTTTGTTAAGGGTAGGGACTTGTTCACCCCTCCACTTT
TRBJ2-5 once - TRBV7-4 CASSQTASGTQYF TGTGCCAGCAGCCAAACAGCCTCAGGGACCCAGTACTTC
TRBJ1-1 - - TRBV29-1 CSVGAPRASKAFF TGCAGCGTTGGTGCCCCCCGAGCCTCAAAAGCTTTCTTT
TRBJ1-2 - - TRBV7-2 CASSLASGVPLANYGYTF TGTGCCAGCAGCTTAGCATCCGGGGTTCCGTTAGCTAACTATGGCTACACCTTC
TRBJ1-2 - - TRBV6-1 CASSVGTGPVRTF TGTGCCAGCAGTGTAGGTACAGGCCCAGTACGAACCTTC
TRBJ1-2 - - TRBV10-3 CAISGPRRAGYTF TGTGCCATCAGCGGACCTCGGAGGGCAGGCTACACCTTC
TRBJ2-5 - TRBD2 TRBV7-8 CASSLEIAGFQETQYF TGTGCCAGCAGCTTAGAAATAGCGGGGTTCCAAGAGACCCAGTACTTC
TRBJ2-5 once TRBD1 TRBV7-9 CASSRDSPRETQYF TGTGCCAGCAGCAGGGACAGTCCTAGGGAGACCCAGTACTTC
TRBJ1-4 - - TRBV18 CASSPRGGLANEKLFF TGTGCCAGCTCACCACGCGGGGGGCTTGCTAATGAAAAACTGTTTTTT
TRBJ2-1 - TRBD2 TRBV7-3 CASSLRLAGGNDNEQFF TGTGCCAGCAGCCTGCGACTAGCGGGGGGAAATGACAATGAGCAGTTCTTC
TRBJ1-1 - - TRBV10-3 CAIRSSGGGTEAFF TGTGCCATCAGAAGCTCGGGGGGCGGTACTGAAGCTTTCTTT
TRBJ2-5 - TRBD2 TRBV15 CATSREMIQTLAAQETQYF TGTGCCACCAGCAGAGAGATGATACAAACTCTAGCGGCACAAGAGACCCAGTACTTC
TRBJ1-2 - TRBD1 TRBV6-5 CASSYRTGFGYTF TGTGCCAGCAGTTACAGGACAGGGTTCGGCTACACCTTC
TRBJ1-2 - TRBD1 TRBV9 CASSPRTGSYGYTF TGTGCCAGCAGCCCTAGGACAGGGTCCTATGGCTACACCTTC
TRBJ2-3 - TRBD1 TRBV19 CASSNPGQLNTQYF TGTGCCAGTAGTAATCCGGGACAGCTGAATACGCAGTATTTT
TRBJ2-3 - TRBD1 TRBV19 CASSFEQGATQYF TGTGCCAGTAGTTTTGAACAGGGGGCTACGCAGTATTTT